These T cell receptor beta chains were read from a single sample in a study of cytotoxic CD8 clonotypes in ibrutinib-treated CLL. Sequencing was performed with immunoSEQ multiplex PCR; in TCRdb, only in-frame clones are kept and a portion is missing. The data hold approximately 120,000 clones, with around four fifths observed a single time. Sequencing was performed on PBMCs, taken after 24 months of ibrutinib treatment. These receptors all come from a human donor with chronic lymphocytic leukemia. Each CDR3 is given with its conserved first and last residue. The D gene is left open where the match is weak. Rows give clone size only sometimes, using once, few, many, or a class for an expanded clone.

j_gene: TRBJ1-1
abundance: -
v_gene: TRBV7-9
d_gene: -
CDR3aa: CASSLDPGRRTEAFF
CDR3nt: TGTGCCAGCAGCTTAGACCCGGGGAGAAGAACTGAAGCTTTCTTT

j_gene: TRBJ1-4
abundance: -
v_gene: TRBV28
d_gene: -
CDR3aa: CATSGVPREKLFF
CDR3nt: TGTGCCACCTCGGGGGTTCCGCGAGAAAAACTGTTTTTT

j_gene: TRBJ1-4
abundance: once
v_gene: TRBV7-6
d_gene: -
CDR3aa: CASSYGSQNEKLFF
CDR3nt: TGTGCCAGCAGCTATGGCAGTCAAAACGAAAAACTGTTTTTT

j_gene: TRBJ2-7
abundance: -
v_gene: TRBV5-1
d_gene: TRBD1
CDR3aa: CASSWAGTESYEQYF
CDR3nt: TGCGCCAGCAGCTGGGCCGGGACAGAGTCCTACGAGCAGTACTTC

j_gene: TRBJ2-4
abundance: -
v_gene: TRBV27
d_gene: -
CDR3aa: CASSSLIAKNIQYF
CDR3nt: TGTGCCAGCAGTTCTCTCATAGCCAAAAACATTCAGTACTTC

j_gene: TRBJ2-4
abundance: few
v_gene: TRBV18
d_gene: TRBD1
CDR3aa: CASSPILDRGKNIQYF
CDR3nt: TGTGCCAGCTCACCAATACTGGACAGGGGGAAAAACATTCAGTACTTC

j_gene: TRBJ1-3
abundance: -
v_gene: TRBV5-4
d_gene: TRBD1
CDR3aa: CASSFGQGGAGNTIYF
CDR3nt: TGTGCCAGCAGCTTTGGACAGGGGGGTGCTGGAAACACCATATATTTT

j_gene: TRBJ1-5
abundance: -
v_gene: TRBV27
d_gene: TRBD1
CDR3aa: CASRQGAHSNQPQHF
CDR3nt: TGTGCCAGCAGACAGGGGGCGCATAGCAATCAGCCCCAGCATTTT

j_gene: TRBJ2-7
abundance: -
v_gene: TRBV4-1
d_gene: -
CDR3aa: CASSQDREVGEQYF
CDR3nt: TGCGCCAGCAGCCAAGACAGGGAGGTTGGCGAGCAGTACTTC

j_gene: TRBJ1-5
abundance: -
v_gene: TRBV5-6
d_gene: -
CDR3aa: CASSLMAGSNQPQHF
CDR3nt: TGTGCCAGCAGCTTGATGGCAGGGAGCAATCAGCCCCAGCATTTT

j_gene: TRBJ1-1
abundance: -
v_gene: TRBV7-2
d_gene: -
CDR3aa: CASSRDRNTEAFF
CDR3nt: TGTGCCAGCAGCCGCGACAGAAACACTGAAGCTTTCTTT

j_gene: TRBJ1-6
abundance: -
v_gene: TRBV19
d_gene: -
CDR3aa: CASSMWGSPLHF
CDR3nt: TGTGCCAGTAGTATGTGGGGTTCACCCCTCCACTTT

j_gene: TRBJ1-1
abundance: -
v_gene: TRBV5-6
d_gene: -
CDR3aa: CASSSLEEHRAEAFF
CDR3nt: TGTGCCAGCAGCTCCTTGGAGGAGCACCGGGCTGAAGCTTTCTTT

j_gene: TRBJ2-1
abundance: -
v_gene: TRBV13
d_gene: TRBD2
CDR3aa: CASSASGGGFINNEQFF
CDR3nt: TGTGCCAGCAGCGCTAGCGGGGGGGGATTCATTAACAATGAGCAGTTCTTC

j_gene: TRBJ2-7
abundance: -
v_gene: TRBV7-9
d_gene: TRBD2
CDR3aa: CASNNLAGPYEQYF
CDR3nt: TGTGCCAGCAACAATTTAGCGGGACCGTACGAGCAGTACTTC

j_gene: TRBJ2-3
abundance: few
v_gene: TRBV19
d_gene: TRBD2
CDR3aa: CASSISAGEGTDTQYF
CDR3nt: TGTGCCAGTAGTATATCGGCGGGGGAGGGCACAGATACGCAGTATTTT

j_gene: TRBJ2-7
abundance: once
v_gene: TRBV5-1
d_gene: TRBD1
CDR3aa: CASSLGPRGQGYEQYF
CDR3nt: TGCGCCAGCAGCTTGGGTCCCCGAGGACAGGGCTACGAGCAGTACTTC

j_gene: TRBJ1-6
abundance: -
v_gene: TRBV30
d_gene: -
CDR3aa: CAWSTTDHRSSPLHF
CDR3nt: TGTGCCTGGAGTACAACCGACCACAGGAGTTCACCCCTCCACTTT

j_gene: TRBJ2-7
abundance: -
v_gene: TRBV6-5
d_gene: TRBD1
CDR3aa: CASSRGQRYSYEQYF
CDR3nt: TGTGCCAGCAGCCGGGGACAGCGATACTCCTACGAGCAGTACTTC

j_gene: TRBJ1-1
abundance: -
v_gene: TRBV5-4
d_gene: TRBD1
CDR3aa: CASRPGQMNTEAFF
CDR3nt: TGTGCCAGCAGGCCGGGACAGATGAACACTGAAGCTTTCTTT

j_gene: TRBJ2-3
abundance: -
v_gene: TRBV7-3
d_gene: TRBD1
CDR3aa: CASSFGTHGTGLADTQYF
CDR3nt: TGTGCCAGCAGCTTCGGAACGCACGGGACAGGCTTGGCAGATACGCAGTATTTT

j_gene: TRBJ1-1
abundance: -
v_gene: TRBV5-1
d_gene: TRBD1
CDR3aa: CASSLTGGSSEAFF
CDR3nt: TGCGCCAGCAGCTTAACAGGGGGTAGCTCTGAAGCTTTCTTT

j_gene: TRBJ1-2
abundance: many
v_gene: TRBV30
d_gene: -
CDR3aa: CAWREWGGYGYTF
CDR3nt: TGTGCCTGGAGGGAGTGGGGAGGCTATGGCTACACCTTC

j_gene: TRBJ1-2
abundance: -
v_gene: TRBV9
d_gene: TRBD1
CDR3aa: CASSVSTGVYGYTF
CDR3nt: TGTGCCAGCAGCGTTTCCACAGGGGTCTATGGCTACACCTTC

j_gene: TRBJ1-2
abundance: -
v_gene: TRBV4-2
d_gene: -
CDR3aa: CASSQDRRDALGGYTF
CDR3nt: TGTGCCAGCAGCCAAGACAGACGGGACGCTCTAGGGGGCTACACCTTC

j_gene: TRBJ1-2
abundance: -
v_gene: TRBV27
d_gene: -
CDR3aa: CASSPNGGVYGYTF
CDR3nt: TGTGCCAGCAGCCCCAATGGGGGGGTCTATGGCTACACCTTC